The clone carrying this TCR beta chain turned up a few times. The V gene end was trimmed by 1 base and the J gene end by 2 bases; junction bases not matched to a gene: 4. Germline V lookup: CDR1 DFQATT, CDR2 SNEGSKA (reference sequence). This CDR3 region has 14 residues. It was with a sample-barcoded 5' primer and a J-beta primer mix that a second PCR of roughly 7 to 12 cycles was run. Using its own MiXCR run on the 5' RACE reads, TCRdb lists one record per CDR3 protein. The top ten clones hold roughly 6.3% of a sample with about 1.4 million distinct CDR3 sequences, approximately 63% of them seen once. These data are taken from a study of blood T cells in healthy people across ages.

The sequencing input was blood. The chain couples TRBV20-1 to TRBJ1-2; TRBD1 aligns across 7 bases. This TCR was recovered from a man between 18 and 29 years old in good health. As DNA, the CDR3 is TGCAGTGCTAGAGTCAAGGACAGGAACTATGGCTACACCTTC. The encoded protein is CSARVKDRNYGYTF.